Sequencing of this T cell receptor beta chain was carried out in a study of blood T cells in healthy people across ages. Together with a sample-barcoded 5' primer, a J-beta primer mix was included in a second PCR lasting about 7 to 11 cycles. A single record per CDR3 protein comes from TCRdb applying MiXCR to the 5' RACE reads. The profile shows about 2 million distinct CDR3 sequences, about 49% of them singletons. The CDR3 runs 20 residues. J was trimmed by 0 bases and V by 3 bases; bases with no gene match: 11. Germline V gene lookup returns CDR1 MNHEY and CDR2 SVGAGI. The sequence came from a woman in her thirties or forties in good health. Sequenced sample: blood. This rearrangement joins TRBV6-5 to TRBJ2-3, with 14 bases fitting TRBD2. The CDR3, as DNA: TGTGCCAGCAGTTATCGGTCAGGGACTAGCGGGGGCCGGAGCACAGATACGCAGTATTTT. Its protein product is CASSYRSGTSGGRSTDTQYF.